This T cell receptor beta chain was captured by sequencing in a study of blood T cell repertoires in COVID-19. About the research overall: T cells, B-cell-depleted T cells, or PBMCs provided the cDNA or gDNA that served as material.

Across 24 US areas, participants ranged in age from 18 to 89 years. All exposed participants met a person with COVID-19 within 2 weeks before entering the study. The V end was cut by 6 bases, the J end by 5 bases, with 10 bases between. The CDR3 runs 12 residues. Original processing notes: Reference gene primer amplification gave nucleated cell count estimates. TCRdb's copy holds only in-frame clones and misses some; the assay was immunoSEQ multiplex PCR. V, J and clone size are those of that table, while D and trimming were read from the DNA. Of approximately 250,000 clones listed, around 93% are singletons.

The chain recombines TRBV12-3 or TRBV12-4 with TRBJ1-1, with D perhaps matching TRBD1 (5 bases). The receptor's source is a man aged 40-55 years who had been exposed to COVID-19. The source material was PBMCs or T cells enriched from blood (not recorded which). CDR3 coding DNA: TGTGCCAGCAGATTCAAGGGGACTGAAGCTTTCTTT. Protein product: CASRFKGTEAFF.